Shown below are 18 T cell receptor beta chains from a single sample sequenced in a study of T cells after yellow fever vaccination. TCRdb ran MiXCR on the 5' RACE reads and lists one entry per CDR3 protein. Of 550,000 to 750,000 distinct CDR3 sequences detected, 13% appear once; the ten largest clones hold about 14%. Sequences were derived from PBMCs, sampled on the day of the yellow fever booster vaccination. The source is a young man who received the YFV17D yellow fever vaccine.

The sample holds a few counts of this clonotype. J is TRBJ2-2 and V is TRBV2; 8 bases align to TRBD2. V shed 6 bases, J shed 4 bases, and the junction held 7 bases outside the gene matches. This CDR3 comprises 15 residues. The V gene's germline CDR1 is SNHLY and CDR2 FYNNEI. The CDR3: CASSASGYSTGELFF. Written as DNA, the CDR3 is TGTGCCAGCAGCGCTAGCGGGTACAGCACCGGGGAGCTGTTTTTT.

This clonotype was seen more than once but under ten times. The rearrangement uses TRBV12-3 or TRBV12-4 and TRBJ1-3; 7 bases are shared with TRBD1. The ends lost 6 bases at V and 0 bases at J; junction bases unmatched: 2. This CDR3 comprises 14 residues. CDR3 sequence reads: CASSGTVSGNTIYF. The CDR3 DNA follows: TGTGCCAGCAGCGGGACAGTCTCTGGAAACACCATATATTTT.

The CDR3 DNA sequence: TGTGCCAGTAGTACAGGGCTGGGCAATCAGCCCCAGCATTTT. Amino acids: CASSTGLGNQPQHF. The J gene is TRBJ1-5, the V gene TRBV19, with D tentatively TRBD1 (5 bases). CDR3 length: 14 amino acids. V lost 4 bases to trimming and J lost 2 bases, with 9 bases between them. Germline V gives CDR1 LNHDA, CDR2 SQIVND (reference sequence).

The chain employs TRBV20-1 and TRBJ1-5, with D possibly being TRBD1 (5 bases). CDR1 and CDR2 (germline): DFQATT, SNEGSKA (reference sequence). The V and J ends lost 1 base and 15 bases respectively, with 19 bases between them. The CDR3 consists of 13 residues. This CDR3 reads CSARASWDDHTHF. CDR3 bases: TGCAGTGCTAGAGCCTCTTGGGACGACCACACGCATTTT.

CDR3 bases: TGTGCCAGCAGCCGGACAGGTGCTGAAGCTTTCTTT. Protein: CASSRTGAEAFF. V gene TRBV7-9 combines with J gene TRBJ1-1; 7 bases map to TRBD1. The CDR3 sequence is 12 residues long. Germline V gene data show CDR1 as SEHNR and CDR2 as FQNEAQ (reference sequence). V lost 5 bases and J lost 6; bases outside the gene matches: 3.

This clonotype was seen many times. The chain carries TRBV5-1 and TRBJ2-7; 7 bases agree with TRBD2. The CDR3 consists of 15 residues. Germline assignment: CDR1 SGHRS and CDR2 YFSETQ. The V gene end was trimmed by 4 bases and the J gene end by 5 bases; junction bases not matched to a gene: 12. In nucleotides, the CDR3 is TGCGCCAGCAGCCGTTCGGGAGGAGAGCCCCACGAGCAGTACTTC. This encodes CASSRSGGEPHEQYF.

The sample holds a few counts of this clonotype. The V and J genes are TRBV27 and TRBJ2-3; 7 nucleotides agree with TRBD2. The CDR3 runs to 15 residues. Trimming removed 5 bases from V and 2 bases from J; junction bases left unmatched: 7. The germline CDR1 and CDR2 sequences are MNHEY and SMNVEV (reference sequence). The CDR3 DNA is TGTGCCAGCAGTCGGGACTACCTTCCCACAGATACGCAGTATTTT. This gives the protein CASSRDYLPTDTQYF.

This clonotype was picked up many times. The chain has TRBV27 and TRBJ2-1; the match to TRBD2 covers 12 bases. Germline V CDR1 and CDR2: MNHEY, SMNVEV (reference sequence). The V segment lost 2 bases and the J segment 9 bases; nucleotides outside the gene matches: 5. CDR3 length: 15 amino acids. CDR3 in DNA: TGTGCCAGCAGTTTAAACCGACTAGCGGGAGTTGAGCAGTTCTTC. Protein product: CASSLNRLAGVEQFF.

In this sample, this clonotype turned up a few times. V is TRBV3-1 and J is TRBJ2-3; D call uncertain. CDR3 length equals 13 residues. V lost 5 bases and J 1 base, leaving 7 bases between the germline ends. CDR1 is LGHDT, CDR2 YNNKEL, per germline (reference sequence). This CDR3 is CASSKPGTDTQYF. The CDR3 coding sequence is TGTGCCAGCAGCAAGCCCGGCACAGATACGCAGTATTTT.

This chain uses TRBV7-2 with TRBJ2-7, with D perhaps being TRBD1 or TRBD2 (5 bases each). Looked up from germline, CDR1 is SGHTA and CDR2 is FQGNSA. The CDR3 consists of 12 residues. The V end lost 8 bases, the J end lost 7 bases, and 15 bases lay between the germline ends. DNA for the CDR3: TGTGCCAGCGCTTTGGGGGAGTTGGAGCAGTACTTC. Translation gives CASALGELEQYF.

This clonotype occurred a few times. The V and J genes are TRBV7-2 and TRBJ2-5, with D possibly TRBD2 on 6 matching bases. CDR3 size: 15 residues. Trimming took off 3 bases at V and 3 bases at J, with 14 bases between the two ends. Germline assignment: CDR1 SGHTA and CDR2 FQGNSA. CDR3 sequence (DNA): TGTGCCAGCAGCTTCCCCGGGACTTCCAAAGAGACCCAGTACTTC. This sequence encodes CASSFPGTSKETQYF.

This clonotype is a singleton in its sample. The chain has TRBV12-3 or TRBV12-4 and TRBJ2-1; maybe TRBD2 (7 bases). The CDR3 is made up of 16 amino acids. Between the trimmed V and J ends, which lost 6 bases and 7 bases, there was a span of 22 bases. CDR3 sequence reads: CASRPGGGGRGNEQFF. The CDR3, as DNA: TGTGCCAGCAGGCCAGGTGGGGGCGGGAGAGGGAATGAGCAGTTCTTC.

This clonotype has just a few counts. The gene calls are TRBV10-2 and TRBJ2-4; D unclear. CDR1 WSHSY and CDR2 SAAADI come from the germline V gene. Trimming took 0 bases from V and 1 from J, leaving 10 bases between them. The CDR3 is 16 residues long. This CDR3 is CASSESVGSAKNIQYF. The CDR3 DNA reads as TGCGCCAGCAGTGAGTCGGTTGGGTCGGCCAAAAACATTCAGTACTTC.

This clonotype was recorded a few times. The chain combines TRBV6-5 with TRBJ2-7; 8 bases line up with TRBD2. This CDR3 region has 12 residues. From germline, CDR1 is MNHEY and CDR2 SVGAGI. The J segment lost 0 bases and the V segment lost 11 bases, leaving 3 bases of the junction unmatched. CDR3 protein: CAVTSGSYEQYF. CDR3 coding DNA: TGTGCCGTAACTAGCGGCTCCTACGAGCAGTACTTC.

This clonotype occurred many times. For the CDR3, the DNA is TGTGCCAGCAGCCACTTAACTAGCGGGAGTAAGCAGTTCTTC. Translated, it gives CASSHLTSGSKQFF. The chain links TRBV3-1 to TRBJ2-1; 11 bases fit TRBD2. The CDR3 consists of 14 residues. The ends lost 3 bases at V and 11 bases at J; junction bases unmatched: 6. Germline V gives CDR1 LGHDT, CDR2 YNNKEL (reference sequence).

The rearrangement uses TRBV19 and TRBJ2-5; 9 nucleotides match TRBD2. The CDR3 extends over 14 amino acids. V lost 5 bases and J lost 7; bases outside the gene matches: 8. Germline V CDR1 and CDR2: LNHDA, SQIVND (reference sequence). The CDR3 is CASSVAGGLMTQYF. In nucleotides, the CDR3 is TGTGCCAGTAGTGTGGCGGGGGGGCTCATGACCCAGTACTTC.

This clonotype was recorded a few times. J is TRBJ2-5 and V is TRBV5-1, with D maybe TRBD2 (6 bases). Trimming left V 3 bases short and J 5 bases short, with 14 bases between. Germline V gene data show CDR1 as SGHRS and CDR2 as YFSETQ. This CDR3 is 14 amino acids long. CDR3 in amino acids: CASSSPGSTETQYF. CDR3 DNA: TGCGCCAGCAGCTCGCCCGGGAGCACGGAGACCCAGTACTTC. The variable domain in full, with the rest retrieved from reference TRBV5-1 and TRBJ2-5, is KAGVTQTPRYLIKTRGQQVTLSCSPISGHRSVSWYQQTPGQGLQFLFEYFSETQRNKGNFPGRFSGRQFSNSRSEMNVSTLELGDSALYLCASSSPGSTETQYFGPGTRLLVL.

This clonotype came up a few times. The chain links TRBV18 to TRBJ1-1; the D is unclear. Per the germline V gene, CDR1 is KGHSH and CDR2 is LQKENI. Trimming took off 0 bases at V and 0 bases at J, with 11 bases between the two ends. The CDR3 runs 16 residues. DNA for the CDR3: TGTGCCAGCTCACCACCGAAAACATACATGAACACTGAAGCTTTCTTT. It translates to CASSPPKTYMNTEAFF.